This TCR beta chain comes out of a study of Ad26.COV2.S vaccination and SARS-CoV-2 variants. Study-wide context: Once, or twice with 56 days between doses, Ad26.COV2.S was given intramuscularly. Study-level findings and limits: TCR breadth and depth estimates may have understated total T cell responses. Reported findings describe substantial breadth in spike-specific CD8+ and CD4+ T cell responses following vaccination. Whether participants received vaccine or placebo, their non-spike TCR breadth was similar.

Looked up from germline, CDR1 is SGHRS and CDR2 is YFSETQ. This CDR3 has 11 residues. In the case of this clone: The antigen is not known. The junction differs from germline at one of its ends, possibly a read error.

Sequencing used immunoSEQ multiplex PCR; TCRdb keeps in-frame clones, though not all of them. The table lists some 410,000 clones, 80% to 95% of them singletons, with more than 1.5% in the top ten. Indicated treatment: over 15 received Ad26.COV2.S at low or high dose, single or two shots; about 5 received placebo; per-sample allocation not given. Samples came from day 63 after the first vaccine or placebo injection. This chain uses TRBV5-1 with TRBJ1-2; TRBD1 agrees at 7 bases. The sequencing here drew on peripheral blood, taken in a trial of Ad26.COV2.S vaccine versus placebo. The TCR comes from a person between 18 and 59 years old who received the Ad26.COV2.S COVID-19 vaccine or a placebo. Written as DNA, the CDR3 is TGCGCCAGCAGCTGGGGACAGATCCCCACATTC. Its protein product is CASSWGQIPTF.